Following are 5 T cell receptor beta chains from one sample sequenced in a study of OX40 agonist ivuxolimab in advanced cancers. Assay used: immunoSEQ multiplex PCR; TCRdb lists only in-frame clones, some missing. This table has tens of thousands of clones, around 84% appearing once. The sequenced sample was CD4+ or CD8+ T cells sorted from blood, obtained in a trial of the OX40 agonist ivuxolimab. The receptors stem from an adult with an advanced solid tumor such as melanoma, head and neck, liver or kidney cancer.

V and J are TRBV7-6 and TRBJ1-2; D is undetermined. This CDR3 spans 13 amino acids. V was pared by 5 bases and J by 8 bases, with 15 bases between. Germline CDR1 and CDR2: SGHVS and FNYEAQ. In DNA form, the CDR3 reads TGTGCCAGCAGCCGGACCGTCACCTCGGGCTACACCTTC. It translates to CASSRTVTSGYTF.

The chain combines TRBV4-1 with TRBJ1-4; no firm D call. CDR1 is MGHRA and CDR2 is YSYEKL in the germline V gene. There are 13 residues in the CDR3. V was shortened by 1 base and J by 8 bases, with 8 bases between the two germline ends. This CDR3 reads CASSQGEEEKLFF. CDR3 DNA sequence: TGCGCCAGCAGCCAAGGGGAGGAGGAAAAACTGTTTTTT.

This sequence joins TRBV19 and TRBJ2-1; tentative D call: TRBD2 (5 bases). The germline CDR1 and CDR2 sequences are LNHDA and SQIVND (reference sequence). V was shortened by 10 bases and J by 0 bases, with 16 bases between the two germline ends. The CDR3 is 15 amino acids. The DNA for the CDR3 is TGTGCCACCTCACTAGGTTCGAGCTCCTACAATGAGCAGTTCTTC. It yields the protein CATSLGSSSYNEQFF.

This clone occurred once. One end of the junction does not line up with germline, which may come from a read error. The DNA of the CDR3 is TGTGCTAGCAGCAGACAGGAGAACACTGAAGCTTTCTTT. Its translation: CASSRQENTEAFF. The V call is TRBV7-7, the J call TRBJ1-1, with D possibly TRBD1 on 6 matching bases. Per germline, CDR1 SSHAT and CDR2 FNYEAQ (reference sequence). CDR3 length equals 13 residues.

CDR3 sequence: CASSFREGQPQHF. The CDR3 DNA reads as TGTGCCAGCAGTTTTCGGGAAGGGCAGCCCCAGCATTTT. The V gene is TRBV27, the J gene TRBJ1-5; no reliable D call. This CDR3 region has 13 residues. Germline V lookup: CDR1 MNHEY, CDR2 SMNVEV (reference sequence). V lost 3 bases to trimming and J lost 7 bases, with 10 bases between them.